One sample yielded the 5 T cell receptor beta chains listed below, sequenced in a study of T cell changes during pregnancy in multiple sclerosis (dated by TCRdb to between 2019 and 2020). The protocol used for the library was the immunoSEQ multiplex PCR assay. TCRdb stores this immuneACCESS table with in-frame sequences only. Part of the clones is absent; in the studies checked, under half of the shortfall reflects unresolved V genes, and no reason is known for the rest. The sample records 14,000 to 15,000 clones, 80% to 90% of which are singletons. The ten largest clones represent under 20% of the sample. Material: CD8+ T cells from peripheral blood mononuclear cells, obtained in the first trimester of pregnancy. Receptors were obtained from a female donor with multiple sclerosis, enrolled in a pregnancy study.

This clone was recorded once. The gene calls are TRBV7-8 and TRBJ2-7; 7 bases line up with TRBD1. The CDR3 covers 14 residues. Losses at the gene ends were 4 bases for V and 6 bases for J; bases not matched to a gene: 9. Germline values: CDR1 SGHVS, CDR2 FQNEAQ. The DNA for the CDR3 is TGTGCCAGCAGCTATACTACAGGGGTGGGCGAGCAGTACTTC. Encoded protein: CASSYTTGVGEQYF.

In its sample, this clone was seen a few times. The V and J genes are TRBV13 and TRBJ1-1, with 8 bases lining up with TRBD1. This CDR3 comprises 12 residues. Losses at the gene ends were 8 bases for V and 8 bases for J; bases not matched to a gene: 7. CDR1 is PRHDT, CDR2 FYEKMQ, per germline (reference sequence). This chain's CDR3 is CASGQGPGEAFF. The CDR3 nucleotides are TGTGCCAGCGGACAGGGACCGGGGGAAGCTTTCTTT. The whole variable domain, remainder taken from reference TRBV13 and TRBJ1-1, is AAGVIQSPRHLIKEKRETATLKCYPIPRHDTVYWYQQGPGQDPQFLISFYEKMQSDKGSIPDRFSAQQFSDYHSELNMSSLELGDSALYFCASGQGPGEAFFGQGTRLTVV.

The CDR3, as DNA: TGTGCCAGCAGTGAACTAGCGGGGGGAGATACGCAGTATTTT. Translating gives CASSELAGGDTQYF. V usage is TRBV6-1 and J usage is TRBJ2-3; TRBD2 aligns across 11 bases. Per germline, CDR1 MNHNS and CDR2 SASEGT. J gave up 5 bases and V 2 bases, and 0 bases lay outside the gene matches. This CDR3 comprises 14 residues.

The rearrangement joins TRBV19 to TRBJ2-3, with D perhaps TRBD2 (7 bases). From germline, CDR1 is LNHDA and CDR2 SQIVND (reference sequence). Trimming removed 4 bases from V and 2 bases from J, with 10 bases in between. The CDR3 totals 14 residues. The CDR3 is CASSSGGPTDTQYF. The CDR3 DNA follows: TGTGCCAGTAGTAGCGGGGGCCCCACAGATACGCAGTATTTT.

J is TRBJ1-1 and V is TRBV5-8, with D hard to call. The V and J ends lost 1 base and 7 bases respectively, with 11 bases between them. Germline V gives CDR1 SGHTS, CDR2 YDEGEE. This CDR3 region has 13 residues. CDR3 loop: CASSLLVANEAFF. CDR3 DNA: TGTGCCAGCAGCTTGTTGGTTGCTAATGAAGCTTTCTTT.